This T cell receptor (beta chain) comes out of a study of cytomegalovirus exposure and HLA in healthy donors. This PCR relied on a set of 60 Vbeta primers and 13 Jbeta primers. This table comes from immunoSEQ multiplex PCR, and its TCRdb copy is limited to in-frame clones, with some not included. The sample records roughly 98,000 clones, roughly 81% being singletons. The receptor's source is a man aged 40-55 years in good health and CMV-seronegative. Material: PBMCs.

The CDR3 coding sequence is TGTGCCAGCAGCTTACGGACAGGGAGCAATTCGGAGACCCAGTACTTC. This gives the protein CASSLRTGSNSETQYF. The V gene is TRBV5-6, the J gene TRBJ2-5; 8 nucleotides line up with TRBD1. V was clipped by 2 bases and J by 5 bases; unmatched bases: 11. The length of the CDR3 is 16 residues. Germline-derived CDR1 and CDR2 are SGHDT and YYEEEE.